This T cell receptor (beta chain) is from a study of CD8 T cells in Susac syndrome. The multiple sclerosis controls comprised treatment-naive patients whose relapsing-remitting disease was stable or active. TEMRA cells were enriched by FACS, while CD8+ and CD4+ T cells were obtained through a negative isolation that was performed magnetically. Random hexamers were used to reverse transcribe an amount of about 0.45 to 1 ug RNA. TCR beta CDR3 was amplified by immunoSEQ multiplex PCR. This amplification extended across 54 Vbeta and 13 Jbeta segments. TCRdb re-called the immunoSEQ multiplex PCR reads through MiXCR, storing one row per CDR3 protein. Of approximately 300,000 distinct CDR3 sequences listed, almost 85% are singletons. In regard to this clonotype: Its antigen is not known.

Study findings and constraints: It was acknowledged in the study that the number of individuals who were included in its TCR sequencing and HLA analysis was relatively small.

V was clipped by 0 bases and J by 5 bases, with 12 bases between them. The CDR3 has 14 amino acids. Germline CDR1 is SGHNT and CDR2 is YYREEE (reference sequence). The sequence came from a human donor with multiple sclerosis. Material for sequencing was CD8+ T cells from PBMCs. The rearrangement joins TRBV5-4 to TRBJ2-7, with a tentative D call TRBD2 (6 bases). CDR3 amino acids: CASSLDGSYNEQYF. The CDR3 DNA reads as TGTGCCAGCAGCTTGGACGGGAGTTATAACGAGCAGTACTTC.